This TCR beta chain was found in a study of shared clonotypes between healthy human individuals. The material for each subset, its genomic DNA, was split evenly across several immunoSEQ plates. Libraries were prepared by immunoSEQ multiplex PCR; TCRdb keeps only in-frame clonotypes and omits some of them. The sample has millions of clones, 85% to 95% seen once. CDR1 KGHSH and CDR2 LQKENI come from the germline V gene. This CDR3 has 15 amino acids. Trimming at V came to 4 bases and at J to 0 bases, leaving 5 bases not matched to a gene. Sequencing was carried out using naive CD4+ T cells sorted from blood. As for subset: CD45RA+ positively selected. This chain connects TRBV18 to TRBJ1-1, with 7 bases matching TRBD1. The clonotype comes from a man younger than 30 in good health. Here the CDR3 reads CASSQKTGMNTEAFF. The CDR3 DNA is TGTGCCAGCTCACAAAAGACAGGGATGAACACTGAAGCTTTCTTT.